This TCR beta chain appears in the sequencing data of a study of T cell responses to AZD1222 COVID-19 vaccine. Study-wide findings and caveats: The study found Spike-specific TCR breadth and depth rose after two AZD1222 doses.

Some clones are missing from TCRdb's copy, which holds only in-frame ones; the method was immunoSEQ multiplex PCR. Found here are about 120,000 clones, around nine tenths of them singletons; the top ten hold roughly 4%. CDR1 SGHNT and CDR2 YYREEE come from the germline V gene (reference sequence). The CDR3 contains 14 residues. Trimming took 6 bases from V and 2 from J; bases not matched to a gene: 7. Worth noting for this clone: The antigen remains undetermined.

This TCR was recovered from an adult in good health. The source material was peripheral blood, sampled on day 0 of AZD1222 vaccination. This rearrangement joins TRBV5-4 to TRBJ1-1, with 7 bases aligning to TRBD1. The CDR3 spells CASKLGTANTEAFF. CDR3 in DNA: TGTGCCAGCAAGCTCGGGACAGCTAACACTGAAGCTTTCTTT. The full variable domain, completed using reference TRBV5-4 and TRBJ1-1, is ETGVTQSPTHLIKTRGQQVTLRCSSQSGHNTVSWYQQALGQGPQFIFQYYREEENGRGNFPPRFSGLQFPNYSSELNVNALELDDSALYLCASKLGTANTEAFFGQGTRLTVV.